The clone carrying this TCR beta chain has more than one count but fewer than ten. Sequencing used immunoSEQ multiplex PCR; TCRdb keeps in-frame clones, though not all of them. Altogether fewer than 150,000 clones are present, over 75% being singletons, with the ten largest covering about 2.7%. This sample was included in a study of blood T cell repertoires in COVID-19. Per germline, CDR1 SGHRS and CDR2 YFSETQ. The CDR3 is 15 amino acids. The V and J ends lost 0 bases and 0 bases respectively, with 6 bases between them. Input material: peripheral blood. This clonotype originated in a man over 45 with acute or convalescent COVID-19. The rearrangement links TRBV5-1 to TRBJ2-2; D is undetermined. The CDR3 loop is CASSLDHTNTGELFF. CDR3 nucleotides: TGCGCCAGCAGCTTGGATCACACGAACACCGGGGAGCTGTTTTTT.